One and the same sample provided the 32 T cell receptor beta chains below, sequenced in a study of T cell responses to AZD1222 COVID-19 vaccine. Here immunoSEQ multiplex PCR was the method, and the copy in TCRdb shows in-frame clones only, minus some. This sample yields some 150,000 clones, of which around nine tenths are seen a single time; 1.5% to 2% belongs to the top ten. Sequencing used peripheral blood, obtained on day 0 of AZD1222 vaccination. The receptors were sampled from an adult in good health.

The chain recombines TRBV30 with TRBJ1-1; D may be TRBD1 (6 bases). Germline CDR1 reads GTSNPN; CDR2 reads SVGIG (reference sequence). V was trimmed by 3 bases and J by 7 bases, leaving 12 bases between them. This CDR3 spans 12 amino acids. The CDR3 loop is CAWSVQGLEAFF. The CDR3 nucleotides are TGTGCCTGGAGCGTCCAGGGGCTTGAAGCTTTCTTT.

The chain couples TRBV19 to TRBJ2-7; D is perhaps TRBD2 (5 bases). Germline CDR1 LNHDA, CDR2 SQIVND (reference sequence). The V gene lost 1 base and the J gene lost 1 base, with 8 bases spanning the gap. The CDR3 contains 14 residues. For the CDR3, the DNA is TGTGCCAGTAGTATAGCGGGGTCATCCTACGAGCAGTACTTC. This translates into CASSIAGSSYEQYF.

The chain links TRBV2 to TRBJ1-2, with a tentative D call TRBD1 (6 bases). The germline V gene encodes CDR1 SNHLY and CDR2 FYNNEI. The CDR3 loop spans 14 amino acids. V lost 5 bases to trimming and J lost 8 bases, with 18 bases between them. The CDR3 nucleotides are TGTGCCAGCAGTCCCAGTCGGGGGCTAGGGGGCTACACCTTC. This encodes CASSPSRGLGGYTF.

For the CDR3, the DNA is TGCGCCAGCAGCTCATGGGACCGCACAGATACGCAGTATTTT. This codes for CASSSWDRTDTQYF. The chain has TRBV4-1 and TRBJ2-3; D may match TRBD1 or TRBD2 (5 bases each). Germline CDR1 MGHRA, CDR2 YSYEKL. The CDR3 totals 14 residues. Deletions cut 5 bases from V and 1 base from J, with 10 bases between.

V and J are TRBV10-2 and TRBJ2-2; possibly TRBD2 for D (7 bases). The CDR3 runs 15 residues. CDR1 is WSHSY, CDR2 SAAADI, per germline. The V and J ends lost 4 bases and 4 bases respectively, with 13 bases between them. In nucleotides, the CDR3 is TGCGCCAGCAGTGCGGGGGGCCCACCCACCGGGGAGCTGTTTTTT. Its protein product is CASSAGGPPTGELFF.

The chain links TRBV10-2 to TRBJ1-5; the match to TRBD1 covers 8 bases. CDR1 and CDR2 (germline): WSHSY, SAAADI. V trimming: 0 bases; J trimming: 5 bases; junction bases outside the gene matches: 6. The CDR3 extends over 16 amino acids. The CDR3: CASSESGRGPDQPQHF. In DNA form, the CDR3 reads TGCGCCAGCAGTGAGTCAGGCAGGGGGCCGGATCAGCCCCAGCATTTT.

The rearrangement links TRBV9 to TRBJ1-1; D remains unclear. The V and J ends lost 0 bases and 2 bases respectively, with 11 bases between them. CDR1 and CDR2 (germline): SGDLS, YYNGEE. The CDR3 is 15 amino acids. The CDR3 spells CASSVDGVLNTEAFF. The DNA for the CDR3 is TGTGCCAGCAGCGTAGACGGGGTCTTAAACACTGAAGCTTTCTTT.

This chain links TRBV7-9 with TRBJ1-2, with 9 positions matching TRBD1. This CDR3 is built from 15 residues. Germline assignment: CDR1 SEHNR and CDR2 FQNEAQ (reference sequence). J gave up 4 bases and V 5 bases, and 8 bases lay outside the gene matches. The DNA of the CDR3 is TGTGCCAGCAGCCCCTGGGGACAGGGAACCTATGGCTACACCTTC. Its protein product is CASSPWGQGTYGYTF. Drawing the rest from reference TRBV7-9 and TRBJ1-2, the complete variable domain is DTGVSQNPRHKITKRGQNVTFRCDPISEHNRLYWYRQTLGQGPEFLTYFQNEAQLEKSRLLSDRFSAERPKGSFSTLEIQRTEQGDSAMYLCASSPWGQGTYGYTFGSGTRLTVV.

The gene calls are TRBV5-6 and TRBJ1-4; no clear D gene. The germline V gene has CDR1 SGHDT and CDR2 YYEEEE. CDR3 length equals 14 residues. Trimming shortened V by 4 bases and J by 0 bases, and 7 bases separated the two germline ends. This CDR3 is CASSRVATNEKLFF. The DNA for the CDR3 is TGTGCCAGCAGCCGGGTTGCAACTAATGAAAAACTGTTTTTT. Looking up the rest from reference TRBV5-6 and TRBJ1-4 gives the full variable domain: DAGVTQSPTHLIKTRGQQVTLRCSPKSGHDTVSWYQQALGQGPQFIFQYYEEEERQRGNFPDRFSGHQFPNYSSELNVNALLLGDSALYLCASSRVATNEKLFFGSGTQLSVL.

This chain links TRBV28 with TRBJ1-3, with a weak D call TRBD1 (5 bases). The CDR3 extends over 14 amino acids. In germline, CDR1 is MDHEN, CDR2 SYDVKM. V gave up 8 bases and J gave up 2 bases, with 13 bases separating them. The CDR3 loop reads CASVSGGAGNTIYF. In DNA form, the CDR3 reads TGTGCCAGCGTCTCTGGGGGAGCTGGAAACACCATATATTTT.

This clone has only a few counts. The chain links TRBV5-5 to TRBJ1-2; D is uncertain. This CDR3 contains 12 residues. Trimming stripped 1 base from V and 4 bases from J, with 5 bases between. Germline V gives CDR1 SGHKS, CDR2 YYEKEE (reference sequence). CDR3 in DNA: TGTGCCAGCAGCTTGTCGGGCTATGGCTACACCTTC. Its protein product is CASSLSGYGYTF.

This chain connects TRBV7-9 to TRBJ1-4; D is unresolved. The CDR3 has 14 amino acids. The V and J ends lost 0 bases and 7 bases respectively, with 9 bases between them. Germline V gene data show CDR1 as SEHNR and CDR2 as FQNEAQ (reference sequence). The CDR3: CASSLADRAEKLFF. CDR3 nucleotide sequence: TGTGCCAGCAGCTTAGCGGATAGGGCTGAAAAACTGTTTTTT.

The chain joins TRBV7-3 to TRBJ2-7, with 7 bases matching TRBD2. In germline, CDR1 is SGHTA, CDR2 FQGTGA. Trimming took 2 bases from V and 3 from J; bases not matched to a gene: 7. The CDR3 loop spans 15 amino acids. CDR3: CASSLVSSGDYEQYF. The DNA of the CDR3 is TGTGCCAGCAGCTTAGTGTCTAGCGGCGACTACGAGCAGTACTTC.

The V call is TRBV7-3, the J call TRBJ2-7, with 7 bases fitting TRBD2. CDR1 and CDR2 from the germline V gene are SGHTA and FQGTGA. The CDR3 extends over 15 amino acids. The V gene end was trimmed by 1 base and the J gene end by 2 bases; junction bases not matched to a gene: 5. CDR3 amino acids: CASSLRGGGTYEQYF. CDR3 nucleotide sequence: TGTGCCAGCAGCTTAAGAGGCGGGGGTACCTACGAGCAGTACTTC.

The chain carries TRBV19 and TRBJ1-2; 9 bases match TRBD1. Germline CDR1 is LNHDA and CDR2 is SQIVND (reference sequence). There are 15 residues in the CDR3. J gave up 4 bases and V 7 bases, and 10 bases lay outside the gene matches. The CDR3 spells CASTRDRVTTYGYTF. In DNA, the CDR3 is TGTGCCAGTACTCGGGACAGGGTTACAACCTATGGCTACACCTTC.

The J gene is TRBJ1-6, the V gene TRBV19; D is perhaps TRBD1 (6 bases). This CDR3 region has 15 residues. Between the trimmed V and J ends, which lost 6 bases and 10 bases, there was a span of 19 bases. The germline CDR1 and CDR2 sequences are LNHDA and SQIVND (reference sequence). CDR3 region: CASRRQVDQKSPLHF. The CDR3, as DNA: TGTGCCAGTAGAAGACAGGTCGACCAAAAATCACCCCTCCACTTT.

The chain is built from TRBV6-1 and TRBJ2-1, with TRBD2 matching over 9 bases. The CDR3 sequence is 19 residues long. Looked up from germline, CDR1 is MNHNS and CDR2 is SASEGT. V lost 1 base, J lost 1 base, and 11 bases stayed unmatched. Written as DNA, the CDR3 is TGTGCCAGCAGTGAAGAATGGCTAGCGGGAAGAGGATCCTACAATGAGCAGTTCTTC. This sequence encodes CASSEEWLAGRGSYNEQFF.

The V gene is TRBV27, the J gene TRBJ1-2; D is unclear. V lost 5 bases and J lost 8, with 15 bases in between. The CDR3 runs 13 residues. In germline, CDR1 is MNHEY, CDR2 SMNVEV (reference sequence). The CDR3 region is CASSPHTPLGYTF. CDR3 in DNA: TGTGCCAGCAGTCCACATACTCCCCTAGGCTACACCTTC.

The chain carries TRBV9 and TRBJ2-2; 10 bases are shared with TRBD2. Trimming took 4 bases from V and 0 from J; bases not matched to a gene: 15. This CDR3 has 20 amino acids. The germline V gene encodes CDR1 SGDLS and CDR2 YYNGEE. The CDR3 is CASSPPGLATLFANTGELFF. CDR3 bases: TGTGCCAGCAGCCCCCCGGGACTAGCGACTTTGTTCGCGAACACCGGGGAGCTGTTTTTT.

This clone was observed a single time. The V call is TRBV3-1 (or the pseudogene TRBV3-2), the J call TRBJ2-1; D may be TRBD2 (5 bases). The CDR3 length is 15 residues. In germline, CDR1 is LGHDT, CDR2 YNNKEL (reference sequence). Deletions cut 1 base from V and 3 bases from J, with 10 bases between. DNA for the CDR3: TGTGCCAGCAGCCAAGTCCTAGGAGGCTACAATGAGCAGTTCTTC. Translated, it gives CASSQVLGGYNEQFF.

The chain couples TRBV7-9 to TRBJ2-7, with D possibly TRBD2 on 5 matching bases. The CDR3 has 14 residues. In germline, CDR1 is SEHNR, CDR2 FQNEAQ (reference sequence). Trimming stripped 5 bases from V and 4 bases from J, with 15 bases between. Here the CDR3 reads CASSPGRGTYEQYF. The CDR3 DNA is TGTGCCAGCAGCCCTGGGAGAGGAACGTACGAGCAGTACTTC. Full variable domain (remainder filled in from reference TRBV7-9 and TRBJ2-7): DTGVSQNPRHKITKRGQNVTFRCDPISEHNRLYWYRQTLGQGPEFLTYFQNEAQLEKSRLLSDRFSAERPKGSFSTLEIQRTEQGDSAMYLCASSPGRGTYEQYFGPGTRLTVT.

V gene TRBV4-1 combines with J gene TRBJ1-2; D unclear. The CDR3 sequence is 17 residues long. Looked up from germline, CDR1 is MGHRA and CDR2 is YSYEKL. V lost 1 base, J lost 6 bases, and 21 bases lay in between. The CDR3 sequence: CASSQGFNREGGDGYTF. The CDR3 nucleotides read TGCGCCAGCAGCCAAGGTTTTAATAGGGAGGGAGGAGATGGCTACACCTTC.

The chain links TRBV19 to TRBJ1-1; no clear D gene. This CDR3 has 15 amino acids. Deletions cut 2 bases from V and 1 base from J, with 11 bases between. Germline V CDR1 and CDR2: LNHDA, SQIVND (reference sequence). Written as DNA, the CDR3 is TGTGCCAGTAGTATATGGCTCCAGCCGAACACTGAAGCTTTCTTT. This sequence encodes CASSIWLQPNTEAFF. The full variable domain, completed using reference TRBV19 and TRBJ1-1, is DGGITQSPKYLFRKEGQNVTLSCEQNLNHDAMYWYRQDPGQGLRLIYYSQIVNDFQKGDIAEGYSVSREKKESFPLTVTSAQKNPTAFYLCASSIWLQPNTEAFFGQGTRLTVV.

This chain joins TRBV7-9 and TRBJ2-2; 11 bases fit TRBD2. Trimming cost V 5 bases and J 5 bases; bases outside gene matches: 4. Germline values: CDR1 SEHNR, CDR2 FQNEAQ (reference sequence). This CDR3 contains 15 residues. The CDR3 region is CASSPRLAGTGELFF. DNA of the CDR3: TGTGCCAGCAGCCCCAGACTAGCGGGAACCGGGGAGCTGTTTTTT.

The J gene is TRBJ1-2, the V gene TRBV7-8; D is uncertain. From germline, CDR1 is SGHVS and CDR2 FQNEAQ. Trimming removed 1 base from V and 3 bases from J, with 15 bases in between. The length of the CDR3 is 16 residues. CDR3 sequence reads: CASSLVRRALDYGYTF. Written as DNA, the CDR3 is TGTGCCAGCAGCTTAGTACGGCGGGCCTTAGACTATGGCTACACCTTC.

This clone occurred once. The genes are TRBV28 and TRBJ2-2, with D possibly matching TRBD1 (6 bases). CDR1 MDHEN and CDR2 SYDVKM come from the germline V gene. The CDR3 consists of 14 residues. The germline V and J ends were trimmed by 6 bases and 0 bases, with 8 bases remaining between them. The CDR3 is CASRGAPNTGELFF. CDR3 in DNA: TGTGCCAGCAGGGGGGCCCCGAACACCGGGGAGCTGTTTTTT.

The chain recombines TRBV6-5 with TRBJ1-2, with D possibly matching TRBD1 (6 bases). Trimming shortened V by 2 bases and J by 6 bases, and 10 bases separated the two germline ends. The CDR3 is 13 amino acids. CDR1 is MNHEY and CDR2 is SVGAGI in the germline V gene. CDR3 in DNA: TGTGCCAGCAGTTACCGGACAGCCGATGGCTACACCTTC. Its translation: CASSYRTADGYTF.

The CDR3 protein is CASSYWGSQPQHF. For the CDR3, the DNA is TGTGCCAGCAGTTACTGGGGGAGTCAGCCCCAGCATTTT. This rearrangement joins TRBV6-2 or TRBV6-3 to TRBJ1-5; weak D call: TRBD1 (5 bases). Looked up from germline, CDR1 is MNHEY and CDR2 is SVGEGT. This CDR3 region has 13 residues. V dropped 1 base and J dropped 6 bases, with 7 bases sitting between them.

This chain joins TRBV18 and TRBJ1-2, with a weak D call TRBD1 (5 bases). From germline, CDR1 is KGHSH and CDR2 LQKENI. The CDR3 loop spans 14 amino acids. The germline V and J ends were trimmed by 5 bases and 2 bases, with 12 bases remaining between them. DNA of the CDR3: TGTGCCAGCTCATTCTCCGGGGCAAACTATGGCTACACCTTC. Translated, it gives CASSFSGANYGYTF.

In its sample, this clone was seen once. The chain uses TRBV5-5 and TRBJ2-7; 7 bases line up with TRBD1. CDR1 is SGHKS, CDR2 YYEKEE, per germline (reference sequence). Trimming at V came to 6 bases and at J to 3 bases, leaving 18 bases not matched to a gene. The CDR3 has 17 amino acids. CDR3 coding DNA: TGTGCCAGCACCAACCCCGGACTTGGGACAGACCACTACGAGCAGTACTTC. It codes for CASTNPGLGTDHYEQYF.

The V call is TRBV2, the J call TRBJ1-1, with D unclear. The V gene's germline CDR1 is SNHLY and CDR2 FYNNEI. The CDR3 loop spans 14 amino acids. V shed 5 bases and J shed 1 base, with 11 bases lying between them. CDR3 residues: CASSRAGRNTEAFF. The CDR3 region has the DNA TGTGCCAGCAGTAGGGCAGGTAGGAACACTGAAGCTTTCTTT.

As DNA, the CDR3 is TGTGCCAGCAGTTCAGGGTGGACAGATACGCAGTATTTT. Translation gives CASSSGWTDTQYF. This chain links TRBV5-6 with TRBJ2-3; the D gene is possibly TRBD1 (5 bases). The CDR3 has 13 residues. Trimming pared 5 bases from V and 3 bases from J, leaving 10 bases between. Per germline, CDR1 SGHDT and CDR2 YYEEEE.